Listed below are T cell receptor beta chains from one sample, sequenced in a study of blood T cells in healthy people across ages. In TCRdb, the 5' RACE reads were re-called with MiXCR into one record per CDR3 protein. The table includes 1.8 million or so distinct CDR3 sequences, approximately 40% detected once. Sequencing input: blood. These receptor sequences come from a human donor in good health. The CDR3 runs from the conserved cysteine through the conserved F or W. D genes are given only for firm matches. The listing skips clone size in some rows; elsewhere it reads once, few, many or a size class.

abundance	v_gene	d_gene	j_gene	CDR3aa	CDR3nt
.	TRBV13	TRBD1	TRBJ2-2	CASSLGGGQNTGELFF	TGTGCCAGCAGCTTAGGAGGGGGCCAGAACACCGGGGAGCTGTTTTTT
.	TRBV19	TRBD2	TRBJ2-1	CASVAGGGNEQFF	TGTGCCAGTGTAGCGGGGGGCGGCAATGAGCAGTTCTTC
.	TRBV28	.	TRBJ1-5	CASSFLTGPNQPQHF	TGTGCCAGCAGTTTCCTGACAGGTCCGAATCAGCCCCAGCATTTT
once	TRBV11-2	.	TRBJ2-7	CASSLVGYDSYEQYF	TGTGCCAGCAGCTTAGTCGGGTACGACTCCTACGAGCAGTACTTC
few	TRBV12-3/TRBV12-4	.	TRBJ2-1	CASKGGGDPLSYEQFF	TGTGCCAGCAAAGGAGGAGGGGACCCCTTGTCCTACGAGCAGTTCTTC
.	TRBV3-1	.	TRBJ2-5	CASSANGVSTETQYF	TGTGCCAGCAGCGCCAATGGGGTATCGACGGAGACCCAGTACTTC
few	TRBV7-8	.	TRBJ2-1	CASSLSLVNEQFF	TGTGCCAGCAGCTTATCCCTAGTTAATGAGCAGTTCTTC
.	TRBV9	.	TRBJ2-7	CASSPTMGTGYEQYF	TGTGCCAGCAGCCCCACAATGGGGACGGGATACGAGCAGTACTTC
.	TRBV5-1	.	TRBJ2-2	CASSPPGPRDTGELFF	TGCGCCAGCAGCCCTCCTGGGCCTAGAGACACCGGGGAGCTGTTTTTT
many	TRBV20-1	.	TRBJ1-6	CSTSGGGEISGSPLHF	TGCAGTACCTCCGGTGGGGGGGAAATTTCTGGGTCACCCCTCCACTTT
.	TRBV4-1	TRBD1	TRBJ2-1	CASSQQGANEQFF	TGCGCCAGCAGCCAACAGGGGGCAAATGAGCAGTTCTTC
.	TRBV20-1	.	TRBJ2-1	CSARDRTTSLDEQFF	TGCAGTGCTAGAGATCGGACAACTAGCCTGGATGAGCAGTTCTTC
few	TRBV12-3/TRBV12-4	TRBD1	TRBJ2-1	CASIRDRVNNEQFF	TGTGCCAGCATCCGGGACAGGGTCAACAATGAGCAGTTCTTC
.	TRBV6-1	.	TRBJ2-5	CASSGVSHQETQYF	TGTGCCAGCAGTGGGGTGTCACACCAAGAGACCCAGTACTTC
.	TRBV28	.	TRBJ2-2	CASSLLLSSVFTGELFF	TGTGCCAGCAGTTTACTGTTGTCTAGCGTGTTCACCGGGGAGCTGTTTTTT
.	TRBV29-1	.	TRBJ2-1	CSVVWGEAYNEQFF	TGCAGCGTTGTATGGGGGGAGGCCTACAATGAGCAGTTCTTC
few	TRBV20-1	.	TRBJ2-3	CSVQRGRDTQYF	TGCAGTGTTCAACGAGGGAGGGATACGCAGTATTTT
.	TRBV6-5	TRBD1	TRBJ1-2	CASRMTGLEGYTF	TGTGCCAGCAGAATGACAGGGTTAGAGGGCTACACCTTC
.	TRBV20-1	.	TRBJ2-5	CSAWIGGETQYF	TGCAGTGCTTGGATCGGCGGAGAGACCCAGTACTTC
few	TRBV6-2/TRBV6-3	.	TRBJ1-1	CASGVIKNRVEAFF	TGTGCCAGCGGGGTGATCAAAAACAGAGTTGAAGCTTTCTTT
.	TRBV11-1	.	TRBJ2-7	CAGSRTTAYEQYF	TGTGCCGGCAGCCGAACAACCGCATACGAGCAGTACTTC
few	TRBV5-1	.	TRBJ1-1	CASSQPTGAEAFF	TGCGCCAGCAGCCAACCCACTGGCGCTGAAGCTTTCTTT
.	TRBV20-1	.	TRBJ2-3	CSTGLRGGDTQYF	TGCAGTACTGGGCTCAGGGGGGGAGATACGCAGTATTTT
.	TRBV2	.	TRBJ1-2	CASSVLQGDGYTF	TGTGCCAGCAGTGTCTTACAGGGTGATGGCTACACCTTC
.	TRBV10-3	TRBD1	TRBJ2-7	CAIGQGARISYEQYF	TGTGCCATAGGACAGGGGGCCCGAATTTCCTACGAGCAGTACTTC